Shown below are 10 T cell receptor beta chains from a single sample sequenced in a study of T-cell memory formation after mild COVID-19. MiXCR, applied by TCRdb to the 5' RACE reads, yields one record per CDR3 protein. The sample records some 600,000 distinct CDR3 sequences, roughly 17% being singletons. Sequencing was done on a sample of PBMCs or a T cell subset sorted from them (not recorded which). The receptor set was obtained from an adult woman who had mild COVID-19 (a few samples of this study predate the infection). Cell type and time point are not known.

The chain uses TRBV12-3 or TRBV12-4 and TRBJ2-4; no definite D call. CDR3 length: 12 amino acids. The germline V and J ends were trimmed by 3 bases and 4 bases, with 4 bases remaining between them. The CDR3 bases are TGTGCCAGCAGTTTGGATAAAAACATTCAGTACTTC. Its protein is CASSLDKNIQYF.

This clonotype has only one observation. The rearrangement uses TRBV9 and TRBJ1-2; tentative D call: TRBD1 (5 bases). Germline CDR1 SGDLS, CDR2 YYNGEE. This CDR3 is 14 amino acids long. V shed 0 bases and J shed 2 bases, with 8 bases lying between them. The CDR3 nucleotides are TGTGCCAGCAGCGTAGGGCCAGGGAACTATGGCTACACCTTC. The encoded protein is CASSVGPGNYGYTF.

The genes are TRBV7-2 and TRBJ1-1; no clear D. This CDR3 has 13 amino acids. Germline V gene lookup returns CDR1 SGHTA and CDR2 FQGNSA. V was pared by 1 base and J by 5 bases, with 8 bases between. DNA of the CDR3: TGTGCCAGCAGCTTAGATGTAAGGACTGAAGCTTTCTTT. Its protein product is CASSLDVRTEAFF.

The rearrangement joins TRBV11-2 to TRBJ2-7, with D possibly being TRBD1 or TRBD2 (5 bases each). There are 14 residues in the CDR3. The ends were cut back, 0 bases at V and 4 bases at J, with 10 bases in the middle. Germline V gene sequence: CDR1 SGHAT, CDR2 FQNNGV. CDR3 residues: CASSLEGEWYEQYF. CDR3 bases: TGTGCCAGCAGCTTAGAGGGGGAGTGGTACGAGCAGTACTTC.

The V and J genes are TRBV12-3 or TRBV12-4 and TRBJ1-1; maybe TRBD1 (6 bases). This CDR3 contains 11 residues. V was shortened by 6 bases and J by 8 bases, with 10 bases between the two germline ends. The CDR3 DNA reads TGTGCCAGCAGGTATGGGACAGAAGCTTTCTTT. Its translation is CASRYGTEAFF.

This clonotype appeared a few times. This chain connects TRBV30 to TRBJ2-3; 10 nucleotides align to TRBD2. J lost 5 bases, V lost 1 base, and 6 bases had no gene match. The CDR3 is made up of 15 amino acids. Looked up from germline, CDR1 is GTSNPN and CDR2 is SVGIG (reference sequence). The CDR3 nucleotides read TGTGCCTGGAGTGGAGAGCGGGAGGGTATAGATACGCAGTATTTT. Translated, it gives CAWSGEREGIDTQYF. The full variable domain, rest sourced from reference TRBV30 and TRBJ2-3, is SQTIHQWPATLVQPVGSPLSLECTVEGTSNPNLYWYRQAAGRGLQLLFYSVGIGQISSEVPQNLSASRPQDRQFILSSKKLLLSDSGFYLCAWSGEREGIDTQYFGPGTRLTVL.

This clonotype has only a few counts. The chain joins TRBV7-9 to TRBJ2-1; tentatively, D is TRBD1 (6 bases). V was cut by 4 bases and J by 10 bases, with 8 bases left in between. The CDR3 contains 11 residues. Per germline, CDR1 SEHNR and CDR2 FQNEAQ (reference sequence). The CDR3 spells CASSSQGEQFF. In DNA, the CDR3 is TGTGCCAGCAGCTCACAGGGAGAGCAGTTCTTC.

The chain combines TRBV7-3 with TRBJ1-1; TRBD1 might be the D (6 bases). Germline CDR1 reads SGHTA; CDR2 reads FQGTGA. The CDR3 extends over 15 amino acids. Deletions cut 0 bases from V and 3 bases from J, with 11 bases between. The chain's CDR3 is CASSLTLGGDTEAFF. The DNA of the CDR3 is TGTGCCAGCAGCTTAACGTTAGGGGGGGACACTGAAGCTTTCTTT.

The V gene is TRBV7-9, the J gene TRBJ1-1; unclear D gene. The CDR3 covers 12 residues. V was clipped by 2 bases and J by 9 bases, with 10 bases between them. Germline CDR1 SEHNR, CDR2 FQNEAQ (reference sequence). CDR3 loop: CASSLLERKAFF. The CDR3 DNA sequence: TGTGCCAGCAGCTTACTGGAGCGTAAAGCTTTCTTT.

The CDR3 region is CSATGIAVQETQYF. CDR3 bases: TGCAGTGCTACCGGTATAGCGGTACAAGAGACCCAGTACTTC. This chain joins TRBV20-1 and TRBJ2-5, with a tentative D call TRBD2 (6 bases). V was shortened by 4 bases and J by 2 bases, with 14 bases between the two germline ends. Germline values: CDR1 DFQATT, CDR2 SNEGSKA (reference sequence). CDR3 length: 14 residues.